The T cell receptor beta chain described here comes from a study of CD8 T cells in Susac syndrome. An input of about 0.45 to 1 ug of RNA was subjected to reverse transcription using random hexamers. MiXCR was run by TCRdb on the immunoSEQ multiplex PCR reads, yielding one entry per CDR3 protein. The table lists 45,000 to 60,000 distinct CDR3 sequences, around 93% of them singletons. CDR3 length: 14 amino acids. V lost 4 bases and J 4 bases, leaving 8 bases between the germline ends. CDR1 is MGHRA, CDR2 YSYEKL, per germline. The receptor was isolated from a human donor with multiple sclerosis. Specimen: CD8+ T cells from PBMCs. V is TRBV4-1 and J is TRBJ1-6; D uncertain. CDR3 amino acids: CASSRTGYNSPLHF. CDR3 DNA: TGCGCCAGCAGCCGGACCGGGTATAATTCACCCCTCCACTTT.